This is a list of T cell receptor beta chains from one sample in a study of T cells in Graves' hyperthyroidism and ophthalmopathy. TCRdb analysed the multiplex PCR reads with MiXCR anew, one entry per CDR3 protein. In the table there are roughly 700,000 distinct CDR3 sequences, roughly 17% of which are singletons. Sequencing was carried out using blood. These receptors all stem from a man aged 50 to 59 with Graves' hyperthyroidism. Each CDR3 is given with its conserved first and last residue. D genes are given only for firm matches. Clone size is not always given. Where it is, it says once, few, many or a class for expanded clones.

DNA	CDR3	V	J	size	D
TGTGCCAGCAGTGGGACAGGGGGCTACGGAGGGTCACCCCTCCACTTT	CASSGTGGYGGSPLHF	TRBV12-3/TRBV12-4	TRBJ1-6	.	TRBD1
TGTGCCAGCAGGCTTACCGGGACTAGCGGGAGTGGGAATGAGCAGTTCTTC	CASRLTGTSGSGNEQFF	TRBV6-1	TRBJ2-1	.	TRBD2
TGTGCCACCAGTAACCCTACACTAGAAAGCACAGATACGCAGTATTTT	CATSNPTLESTDTQYF	TRBV24-1	TRBJ2-3	.	.
TGCAGTGCTAGCGACCCCGGACAGGGGGTATATGGCTACACCTTC	CSASDPGQGVYGYTF	TRBV20-1	TRBJ1-2	.	TRBD1
TGTGCCAGCAGAGCACAGAACTACGAGCAGTACTTC	CASRAQNYEQYF	TRBV12-3/TRBV12-4	TRBJ2-7	few	.
TGTGCCAGCAGCCACGGGATCGGCACCTACAATGAGCAGTTCTTC	CASSHGIGTYNEQFF	TRBV3-1	TRBJ2-1	many	.
TGTGCCAGCAGCCTTACCTCTAGCGGGAGGACCCATGAGCAGTTCTTC	CASSLTSSGRTHEQFF	TRBV7-3	TRBJ2-1	many	TRBD2
TGTGCCAGCAGCGGCTGGACGGGGTCTAGCACAGATACGCAGTATTTT	CASSGWTGSSTDTQYF	TRBV9	TRBJ2-3	.	.
TGCAGCGTTCGGCGGGGGAACACTGAAGCTTTCTTT	CSVRRGNTEAFF	TRBV29-1	TRBJ1-1	many	.
TGTGCCAGCAGTGAAGGGGACATTAGGAACACTGAAGCTTTCTTT	CASSEGDIRNTEAFF	TRBV2	TRBJ1-1	.	.
TGTGCCAGCAGCGCTCGGGACTGGGGTAACAATGAGCAGTTCTTC	CASSARDWGNNEQFF	TRBV9	TRBJ2-1	.	.
TGTGCCAGCAGTTACTCAGGGGGAGGGAATGGCTACACCTTC	CASSYSGGGNGYTF	TRBV6-5	TRBJ1-2	.	.
TGTGCCAGCAGTGACTTGTTAGAGACCCAGTACTTC	CASSDLLETQYF	TRBV2	TRBJ2-5	few	.
TGTGCCAGCAGTTTGTTCTCAGGGAGGCCCTCCTACGAGCAGTACTTC	CASSLFSGRPSYEQYF	TRBV28	TRBJ2-7	many	.
TGTGCCAGCAGTTACCCCGATAGGGTAGGCAACACTGAAGCTTTCTTT	CASSYPDRVGNTEAFF	TRBV6-5	TRBJ1-1	many	.
TGTGCCAGTAGTATGAGAGGTGGCTACACCTTC	CASSMRGGYTF	TRBV19	TRBJ1-2	many	.
TGTGCCAGCAGCCAGGACAGGGGCACTGAAGCTTTCTTT	CASSQDRGTEAFF	TRBV4-3	TRBJ1-1	many	TRBD1